A single sample gave rise to the 8 T cell receptor beta chains below, sequenced in a study of OX40 agonist ivuxolimab in advanced cancers. The protocol was immunoSEQ multiplex PCR, while the TCRdb copy is restricted to in-frame clones and leaves out a portion. The sample shows about 40,000 clones, almost 85% of them seen only once. Sequencing was performed on CD4+ or CD8+ T cells sorted from blood, taken in a trial of the OX40 agonist ivuxolimab. Receptors originate from an adult with an advanced solid tumor such as melanoma, head and neck, liver or kidney cancer.

The genes are TRBV5-4 and TRBJ1-1; 7 bases align to TRBD1. Germline CDR1 SGHNT, CDR2 YYREEE (reference sequence). With 0 bases clipped from V and 0 bases from J, the junction kept 2 bases outside the gene matches. The CDR3 extends over 15 amino acids. The CDR3 region is CASSLGQGMNTEAFF. In DNA, the CDR3 is TGTGCCAGCAGCTTGGGACAGGGCATGAACACTGAAGCTTTCTTT.

The gene calls are TRBV16 and TRBJ1-2; the D gene is possibly TRBD1 (5 bases). The CDR3 is 15 residues long. Looked up from germline, CDR1 is KGHSY and CDR2 is FQNENV. Trimming pared 0 bases from V and 5 bases from J, leaving 13 bases between. Here the CDR3 DNA reads TGTGCCAGCAGCCAATCTTCGCAGGGAGGATATGGCTACACCTTC. This codes for CASSQSSQGGYGYTF.

This CDR3 reads CASSLGGTGELFF. CDR3 sequence (DNA): TGTGCCAGCAGCTTGGGAGGGACCGGGGAGCTGTTTTTT. This chain links TRBV5-4 with TRBJ2-2; weak D call: TRBD2 (5 bases). Trimming took off 0 bases at V and 5 bases at J, with 5 bases between the two ends. The CDR3 runs to 13 residues. Germline V CDR1 and CDR2: SGHNT, YYREEE (reference sequence).

The V and J genes are TRBV5-1 and TRBJ2-7; possibly TRBD2 for D (6 bases). Germline CDR1 reads SGHRS; CDR2 reads YFSETQ. Between the trimmed V and J ends, which lost 4 bases and 1 base, there was a span of 9 bases. The CDR3 spans 13 residues. The CDR3 sequence is CASSGDLSYEQYF. The CDR3 region has the DNA TGCGCCAGCAGCGGGGACTTATCCTACGAGCAGTACTTC.

CDR3 sequence reads: CASSPQAQKETQYF. The CDR3 DNA is TGCGCCAGCAGCCCACAGGCACAGAAAGAGACCCAGTACTTC. This sequence joins TRBV5-1 and TRBJ2-5; the D gene is possibly TRBD1 (5 bases). Trimming shortened V by 4 bases and J by 3 bases, and 13 bases separated the two germline ends. The germline V gene has CDR1 SGHRS and CDR2 YFSETQ. The length of the CDR3 is 14 residues.

This chain connects TRBV5-1 to TRBJ2-7; possible D gene TRBD1, 6 bases. The CDR3 is 14 residues long. Germline loops: CDR1 SGHRS, CDR2 YFSETQ. V shed 1 base and J shed 1 base, with 9 bases lying between them. CDR3 sequence reads: CASSLTGSSYEQYF. CDR3 in DNA: TGCGCCAGCAGCTTGACAGGGTCTTCCTACGAGCAGTACTTC.

V and J are TRBV18 and TRBJ1-1; 11 bases are a match to TRBD1. Trimming at V came to 5 bases and at J to 4 bases, leaving 9 bases not matched to a gene. Germline V lookup: CDR1 KGHSH, CDR2 LQKENI. The CDR3 runs 16 residues. In DNA, the CDR3 is TGTGCCAGCTCAGACGGTGGACAGGGGGCGAGCACTGAAGCTTTCTTT. Protein: CASSDGGQGASTEAFF.

V gene TRBV29-1 combines with J gene TRBJ2-5, with 7 positions matching TRBD1. V was clipped by 6 bases and J by 5 bases; unmatched bases: 12. The CDR3 totals 14 residues. Germline values: CDR1 SQVTM, CDR2 ANQGSEA. This chain's CDR3 is CSVTRDSRGETQYF. The CDR3 DNA follows: TGCAGCGTAACCAGGGACAGCCGAGGGGAGACCCAGTACTTC.